The source of this T cell receptor (beta chain) is a study of Graves' ophthalmopathy and Graves' hyperthyroidism. This clonotype was observed many times. RNA transcripts were the source from which TCR beta CDR3 regions were amplified. In the first round, RT-PCR was carried out with HTBI primers, and a multiplex PCR formed the second round. One entry per CDR3 protein results from TCRdb running MiXCR on the multiplex PCR reads. The sample records about 600,000 distinct CDR3 sequences, 39% being singletons. Germline V gene sequence: CDR1 SGHTA, CDR2 FQGNSA. CDR3 size: 14 residues. V lost 5 bases and J lost 3, with 14 bases in between.

The sample was peripheral blood or thyroid tissue (not recorded which). V usage is TRBV7-2 and J usage is TRBJ2-7; D is unclear. This receptor was identified in an adult man with Graves' hyperthyroidism. The CDR3 loop is CASSRFPGLYEQYF. The CDR3, as DNA: TGTGCCAGCAGCCGCTTTCCGGGTCTCTACGAGCAGTACTTC.